This entry lists 29 T cell receptor beta chains sequenced from one sample in a study of preoperative IRX-2 immunotherapy in early breast cancer (dated by TCRdb to about 2019). Sample treatment or condition, as interpreted from the label and publication: preoperative locoregional IRX-2 cytokine immunotherapy. Library method: the immunoSEQ multiplex PCR assay. The immuneACCESS repertoire file appears here via TCRdb, limited to in-frame rearrangements. These files lack a portion of the clones; in checked studies, under half of the deficit traces to unresolved V genes, and the cause of the others is not known. Here the sample has 39,000 or so clones; about 72% occur a single time. 1% to 1.5% of the sample is in the top ten clones. This sample comprised tumor tissue, obtained after IRX-2 immunotherapy. Receptors were obtained from a human donor with breast cancer.

This rearrangement joins TRBV12-5 to TRBJ2-5, with a possible D match to TRBD2 (9 bases). This CDR3 contains 17 residues. V was shortened by 1 base and J by 5 bases, with 20 bases between the two germline ends. Germline V lookup: CDR1 LGHNT, CDR2 FRNRAP. This CDR3 is CASGLGAGGTGGETQYF. CDR3 DNA: TGTGCTAGTGGTTTGGGTGCGGGGGGGACAGGAGGGGAGACCCAGTACTTC. Together with reference TRBV12-5 and TRBJ2-5, the CDR3 gives the full variable domain: DARVTQTPRHKVTEMGQEVTMRCQPILGHNTVFWYRQTMMQGLELLAYFRNRAPLDDSGMPKDRFSAEMPDATLATLKIQPSEPRDSAVYFCASGLGAGGTGGETQYFGPGTRLLVL.

The rearrangement joins TRBV18 to TRBJ2-1; 8 positions agree with TRBD2. With V trimmed by 6 bases and J by 7 bases, 11 bases remained unmatched. CDR3 length: 15 residues. Germline CDR1 reads KGHSH; CDR2 reads LQKENI. CDR3 coding DNA: TGTGCCAGCTCGCAGCGTGCGGGGGGTGGGAATGAGCAGTTCTTC. Translating gives CASSQRAGGGNEQFF.

The chain recombines TRBV14 with TRBJ2-7, with TRBD1 matching over 10 bases. V trimming: 4 bases; J trimming: 3 bases; junction bases outside the gene matches: 6. This CDR3 is 15 amino acids long. Germline values: CDR1 SGHDN, CDR2 FVKESK. The DNA of the CDR3 is TGTGCCAGCAGCCCGGGACAGGGGACAAGCTACGAGCAGTACTTC. Its translation is CASSPGQGTSYEQYF.

The V gene is TRBV19, the J gene TRBJ1-2, with 9 positions matching TRBD1. V shed 4 bases and J 3 bases; nucleotides not matched to a gene: 0. Germline V gene lookup returns CDR1 LNHDA and CDR2 SQIVND (reference sequence). The CDR3 is 13 residues long. CDR3 loop: CASSRTGDYGYTF. For the CDR3, the DNA is TGTGCCAGTAGTAGGACAGGGGACTATGGCTACACCTTC.

V gene TRBV15 combines with J gene TRBJ2-2; tentatively, D is TRBD2 (5 bases). The germline V and J ends were trimmed by 5 bases and 3 bases, with 16 bases remaining between them. Germline lookup yields CDR1 LNHNV and CDR2 YYDKDF (reference sequence). The CDR3 has 16 amino acids. For the CDR3, the DNA is TGTGCCACCAGCGGAGGTGGCAGCACCCACACCGGGGAGCTGTTTTTT. It is translated as CATSGGGSTHTGELFF. The entire variable domain, with the rest obtained from reference TRBV15 and TRBJ2-2, is as follows: DAMVIQNPRYQVTQFGKPVTLSCSQTLNHNVMYWYQQKSSQAPKLLFHYYDKDFNNEADTPDNFQSRRPNTSFCFLDIRSPGLGDTAMYLCATSGGGSTHTGELFFGEGSRLTVL.

The chain couples TRBV18 to TRBJ2-2, with D possibly TRBD1 on 5 matching bases. Per the germline V gene, CDR1 is KGHSH and CDR2 is LQKENI. The V and J ends lost 1 base and 7 bases respectively, with 13 bases between them. CDR3 length equals 15 residues. DNA of the CDR3: TGTGCCAGCTCACCACAAGAGCAGGGAAGCGGGGAGCTGTTTTTT. Protein: CASSPQEQGSGELFF.

The V gene is TRBV6-8, the J gene TRBJ2-7; D is unclear. This CDR3 has 13 residues. Between the trimmed V and J ends, which lost 7 bases and 7 bases, there was a span of 17 bases. Germline CDR1 and CDR2: MNHGY and SAAAGT. The CDR3 protein is CASIADGLGEQYF. The CDR3 DNA sequence: TGTGCCAGCATTGCGGACGGGCTTGGAGAGCAGTACTTC.

The chain links TRBV19 to TRBJ2-7; 7 nucleotides match TRBD2. CDR1 and CDR2 (germline): LNHDA, SQIVND (reference sequence). The CDR3 sequence is 13 residues long. V lost 3 bases and J lost 5; bases outside the gene matches: 4. The CDR3 loop is CASSIPRGDEQYF. The CDR3 bases are TGTGCCAGTAGTATCCCCCGGGGGGACGAGCAGTACTTC.

The chain employs TRBV14 and TRBJ2-7; a weak D match, TRBD2 (7 bases). The V end was cut by 4 bases, the J end by 0 bases, with 13 bases between. Per germline, CDR1 SGHDN and CDR2 FVKESK. The CDR3 contains 15 residues. CDR3 in amino acids: CASSRGGPSSYEQYF. The CDR3 DNA reads TGTGCCAGCAGCCGGGGGGGCCCGAGCTCCTACGAGCAGTACTTC.

The chain links TRBV6-8 to TRBJ2-7; TRBD1 matches at 9 bases. The CDR3 consists of 14 residues. Trimming took 6 bases from V and 7 from J; bases not matched to a gene: 10. The germline CDR1 and CDR2 sequences are MNHGY and SAAAGT. CDR3 amino acids: CASRDSGQGREQYF. The CDR3 DNA is TGTGCCAGCAGGGACTCGGGACAGGGACGGGAGCAGTACTTC.

This chain connects TRBV19 to TRBJ1-5; D is undetermined. The V gene lost 4 bases and the J gene lost 5 bases, with 12 bases spanning the gap. The CDR3 runs 14 residues. CDR1 LNHDA and CDR2 SQIVND come from the germline V gene (reference sequence). The CDR3 DNA is TGTGCCAGTAGTACTGGACGGCAATATCAGCCCCAGCATTTT. Amino acids: CASSTGRQYQPQHF.

The chain links TRBV14 to TRBJ1-1; unclear D gene. The V end lost 4 bases, the J end lost 4 bases, and 7 bases lay between the germline ends. The CDR3 runs 12 residues. CDR1 is SGHDN, CDR2 FVKESK, per germline. The CDR3 loop reads CASSRHRTEAFF. The DNA of the CDR3 is TGTGCCAGCAGCCGACACCGCACTGAAGCTTTCTTT.

Comments on this clone: Mismatch with germline at one junction end may stem from a read error. The J gene is TRBJ2-7, the V gene TRBV18, with D possibly matching TRBD2 (6 bases). The CDR3 is 13 residues long. Germline V lookup: CDR1 KGHSH, CDR2 LQKENI. The CDR3 here is CASSPGLSHEQYF. DNA of the CDR3: TGTGCCAGCTCACCGGGACTCTCCCACGAGCAGTACTTC.

In DNA form, the CDR3 reads TGTGCCAGTAGCAAAGGGACAGGGAACGTAGATACGCAGTATTTT. Translated, it gives CASSKGTGNVDTQYF. V gene TRBV19 combines with J gene TRBJ2-3, with 9 nucleotides matching TRBD1. The CDR3 length is 15 residues. From germline, CDR1 is LNHDA and CDR2 SQIVND (reference sequence). V lost 6 bases, J lost 5 bases, and 9 bases stayed unmatched.

This chain joins TRBV22-1 and TRBJ1-2; TRBD1, as called in the table, went unchecked against the DNA. TRBV22-1 is flagged as a pseudogene. The CDR3 length is 13 residues. CDR3 loop: CASSPTRGYGYTF. The CDR3 DNA sequence: TGTGCCAGCAGCCCTACCAGGGGCTATGGCTACACCTTC.

This clone was observed a handful of times. The genes are TRBV29-1 and TRBJ2-7, with D uncertain. Germline V gives CDR1 SQVTM, CDR2 ANQGSEA. The V and J ends lost 4 bases and 0 bases respectively, with 16 bases between them. The CDR3 is 15 amino acids. CDR3 amino acids: CSVGGMNLYSYEQYF. The CDR3 DNA follows: TGCAGCGTTGGGGGAATGAATCTATACTCCTACGAGCAGTACTTC.

This clone is medium-sized (0.01 to 0.1%) in the sample. The chain combines TRBV11-3 with TRBJ1-3; 7 bases are shared with TRBD1. Germline CDR1 SGHNT, CDR2 YENEEA. The V segment lost 5 bases and the J segment 0 bases; nucleotides outside the gene matches: 7. The CDR3 spans 16 residues. CDR3 DNA sequence: TGTGCCAGCAGCCCCGCGGGACAGCACTCTGGAAACACCATATATTTT. Translated, it gives CASSPAGQHSGNTIYF.

This chain connects TRBV5-1 to TRBJ2-5, with 8 positions matching TRBD1. The CDR3 has 14 residues. Germline CDR1 reads SGHRS; CDR2 reads YFSETQ. V gave up 2 bases and J gave up 2 bases; unmatched junction bases: 2. The CDR3 sequence: CASSLGQGQETQYF. The DNA for the CDR3 is TGCGCCAGCAGCTTAGGACAGGGACAAGAGACCCAGTACTTC.

This clone was detected only once. The V gene is TRBV6-7, the J gene TRBJ1-5; a weak D match, TRBD1 (5 bases). TRBV6-7 is treated as an ORF (open reading frame) with a function not yet certain. The CDR3 consists of 14 residues. The V gene lost 5 bases and the J gene lost 5 bases, with 13 bases spanning the gap. CDR3 in amino acids: CASSPSRQYQPQHF. The DNA of the CDR3 is TGTGCCAGCAGTCCTTCAAGACAGTATCAGCCCCAGCATTTT.

The chain carries TRBV15 and TRBJ2-3; 7 bases are a match to TRBD2. The germline V gene has CDR1 LNHNV and CDR2 YYDKDF (reference sequence). This CDR3 region has 14 residues. V shed 0 bases, J shed 5 bases, and the junction held 2 bases outside the gene matches. CDR3 sequence reads: CATSRELAQDTQYF. The CDR3 nucleotides read TGTGCCACCAGCAGAGAACTAGCGCAAGATACGCAGTATTTT.

The chain is built from TRBV19 and TRBJ2-3; the D gene is possibly TRBD2 (7 bases). CDR1 is LNHDA, CDR2 SQIVND, per germline (reference sequence). Trimming took 8 bases from V and 3 from J, leaving 15 bases between them. The CDR3 sequence is 14 residues long. This CDR3 is CASQGGAGTDTQYF. The CDR3 nucleotides are TGTGCCAGTCAAGGGGGGGCTGGTACAGATACGCAGTATTTT.

There are a few counts of this clone. The V and J genes are TRBV6-8 and TRBJ2-7, with 9 bases fitting TRBD2. J lost 3 bases, V lost 0 bases, and 3 bases had no gene match. The CDR3 is 15 residues long. In germline, CDR1 is MNHGY, CDR2 SAAAGT. DNA for the CDR3: TGTGCCAGCAGTTACTCTAGCGGGGGAGGCTACGAGCAGTACTTC. Amino acid sequence: CASSYSSGGGYEQYF.

CDR3 DNA sequence: TGTGCCTCCACAACCGAGGGGGCGCGAACAGATACGCAGTATTTT. The encoded protein is CASTTEGARTDTQYF. The chain carries TRBV6-8 and TRBJ2-3; 7 bases fit TRBD1. Germline V gene data show CDR1 as MNHGY and CDR2 as SAAAGT. V was pared by 11 bases and J by 3 bases, with 14 bases of the junction left unmatched. The length of the CDR3 is 15 residues.

The gene calls are TRBV19 and TRBJ2-2, with 7 bases that match TRBD2. Germline CDR1 is LNHDA and CDR2 is SQIVND (reference sequence). The CDR3 has 14 residues. The V segment lost 5 bases and the J segment 6 bases; nucleotides outside the gene matches: 6. CDR3 loop: CASSAGGGPGELFF. The CDR3 DNA is TGTGCCAGTAGTGCTGGCGGGGGTCCCGGGGAGCTGTTTTTT.

This sequence joins TRBV7-4 and TRBJ2-1, with TRBD2 identical over 10 bases. This CDR3 spans 15 amino acids. The J segment lost 5 bases and the V segment lost 6 bases, leaving 7 bases of the junction unmatched. Looked up from germline, CDR1 is SGHVT and CDR2 is SQSDAQ. CDR3 loop: CASRPSGGRHNEQFF. The CDR3, as DNA: TGTGCCAGCAGGCCTAGCGGGGGTCGACACAATGAGCAGTTCTTC.

Notes on this clone: Compared with germline, one end of the junction differs, possibly owing to a read error. CDR3 sequence reads: CASSKISGSYHNEQFF. The CDR3 DNA is TGTGCCAGCAGTAAAATTAGCGGGAGTTACCACAATGAACAGTTCTTC. V gene TRBV9 combines with J gene TRBJ2-1; TRBD2 aligns across 9 bases. CDR1 is SGDLS and CDR2 is YYNGEE in the germline V gene. This CDR3 is built from 16 residues.

This chain uses TRBV5-1 with TRBJ2-2; D unresolved. Germline CDR1 reads SGHRS; CDR2 reads YFSETQ. The CDR3 length is 14 residues. V lost 0 bases and J lost 8, with 11 bases in between. The CDR3 loop is CASSLGQVEGELFF. In nucleotides, the CDR3 is TGCGCCAGCAGCTTGGGACAAGTCGAAGGGGAGCTGTTTTTT.

The chain uses TRBV19 and TRBJ2-3; TRBD2 aligns across 8 bases. Germline V gene data show CDR1 as LNHDA and CDR2 as SQIVND (reference sequence). The CDR3 covers 16 residues. The V gene end was trimmed by 10 bases and the J gene end by 2 bases; junction bases not matched to a gene: 14. CDR3 nucleotide sequence: TGTGCCACTCTCGGAAGCGGGGGAAGGTACACAGATACGCAGTATTTT. This translates into CATLGSGGRYTDTQYF.

With respect to this clone: A read error may account for a junction end that differs from germline. The rearrangement joins TRBV15 to TRBJ1-6; 7 positions agree with TRBD1. Germline loops: CDR1 LNHNV, CDR2 YYDKDF (reference sequence). This CDR3 spans 15 amino acids. The CDR3 DNA follows: TGTGCCAGCAGCTCCGGACAGGCGGGGAATTCACCCCTCCACTTT. Amino acid sequence: CASSSGQAGNSPLHF.